A selection of T cell receptor beta chains follows, all from one sample in a study of blood T cells in healthy people across ages. MiXCR, run by TCRdb on the 5' RACE reads, gives a single entry per CDR3 protein. The sample has 1.5 million to 2 million distinct CDR3 sequences, approximately 39% seen once. Material for sequencing was blood. These receptor sequences come from a human donor in good health. CDR3s include the opening cysteine and the closing phenylalanine or tryptophan. D genes are given only for firm matches. Some rows have no size entry. The others give once, few or many, or a class for an expanded clone.

. | . | TRBJ1-3 | TRBV29-1 | 14 | TGCAGCGTTTCAGCCTTAACCTCTGGAAACACCATATATTTT | CSVSALTSGNTIYF
. | . | TRBJ2-5 | TRBV12-3/TRBV12-4 | 13 | TGTGCCAGCAGTCAAAACAGGGAAGAGACCCAGTACTTC | CASSQNREETQYF
. | . | TRBJ2-7 | TRBV29-1 | 15 | TGCAGCGTTGAAGGTAGCCAGGGTTCAATCTACGAGCAGTACTTC | CSVEGSQGSIYEQYF
TRBD1 | . | TRBJ1-2 | TRBV29-1 | 12 | TGCAGCGCTTACGCAGGGGGCTCTGGCTACACCTTC | CSAYAGGSGYTF
TRBD1 | . | TRBJ2-1 | TRBV9 | 16 | TGTGCCAGCAGCGTAGGCGGACAGGTAGGCTACAATGAGCAGTTCTTC | CASSVGGQVGYNEQFF
TRBD2 | few | TRBJ2-3 | TRBV7-8 | 14 | TGTGCCAGCACCCGGACTAGACTCACAGATACGCAGTATTTT | CASTRTRLTDTQYF
TRBD2 | . | TRBJ2-1 | TRBV7-2 | 18 | TGTGCCAGCAGCCCCCGACTAGCGGGGGGGAGCTCCTACAATGAGCAGTTCTTC | CASSPRLAGGSSYNEQFF
. | . | TRBJ1-2 | TRBV12-5 | 12 | TGTGCTAGTGGTCCGGGGACGAATGGCTACACCTTC | CASGPGTNGYTF
. | few | TRBJ2-1 | TRBV6-5 | 15 | TGTGCCAGCAGATACCAACGGGGGCCCTACAATGAGCAGTTCTTC | CASRYQRGPYNEQFF
. | . | TRBJ2-5 | TRBV3-1 | 14 | TGTGCCAGCAGCCAAGAAGGGGAGGGGGGGACCCAGTACTTC | CASSQEGEGGTQYF
. | once | TRBJ1-1 | TRBV29-1 | 13 | TGCAGCGTTGAAGAAGGGAATAACCCTGAAGCTTTCTTT | CSVEEGNNPEAFF
. | . | TRBJ2-1 | TRBV24-1 | 13 | TGTGCCACCAGTGAGTTAGACAATGATGAGCAGTTCTTC | CATSELDNDEQFF
. | few | TRBJ2-1 | TRBV7-9 | 15 | TGTGCCAGCAGCTTTATGGGGGGCTCCTACAATGAGCAGTTCTTC | CASSFMGGSYNEQFF
. | . | TRBJ2-7 | TRBV28 | 13 | TGTGCCAGCAGTAACGGGGACATCTACGAGCAGTACTTC | CASSNGDIYEQYF
. | many | TRBJ1-5 | TRBV12-3/TRBV12-4 | 14 | TGTGCCAGCAGCCGGTACCCAGGGGAACAGCCCCAGCATTTT | CASSRYPGEQPQHF
. | few | TRBJ2-5 | TRBV24-1 | 12 | TGTGCCACCAGTGGGACTCAAGAGACCCAGTACTTC | CATSGTQETQYF
. | . | TRBJ2-4 | TRBV29-1 | 13 | TGCAGCGTCTGGCGGGACCCTAGAGTCTTGCAGTACTTC | CSVWRDPRVLQYF
. | few | TRBJ2-7 | TRBV6-2/TRBV6-3 | 13 | TGTGCCAGCAGTTTTGCCAGCAACTACGAGCAGTACTTC | CASSFASNYEQYF
. | few | TRBJ2-7 | TRBV7-2 | 15 | TGTGCCAGCAGCTTGGGCGTCACCCCCTCCTACGAGCAGTACTTC | CASSLGVTPSYEQYF
. | . | TRBJ2-5 | TRBV7-9 | 14 | TGTGCCAGCAGCTTCCTCGCAGTCGGAGAGACCCAGTACTTC | CASSFLAVGETQYF
. | few | TRBJ1-2 | TRBV7-2 | 15 | TGTGCCAGCAGCACCGACAGCAGCCTGAACTATGGCTACACCTTC | CASSTDSSLNYGYTF
. | . | TRBJ2-5 | TRBV28 | 13 | TGTGCCAACAGTTTCGGGGGTTGGGAGACCCAGTACTTC | CANSFGGWETQYF
TRBD2 | few | TRBJ2-3 | TRBV11-2 | 16 | TGTGCCAGCAGCTTAGAGGGCGGGGGGGCAGCAGATACGCAGTATTTT | CASSLEGGGAADTQYF
TRBD2 | few | TRBJ2-1 | TRBV2 | 17 | TGTGCCAGCAGCCCTGCGGGGGCGGGGGGACGATACAATGAGCAGTTCTTC | CASSPAGAGGRYNEQFF
TRBD2 | . | TRBJ2-3 | TRBV7-3 | 14 | TGTGCCAGCAGCTTAAGTGGACTAGCGGGGAGGCAGTATTTT | CASSLSGLAGRQYF
TRBD1 | . | TRBJ2-6 | TRBV20-1 | 16 | TGCAGTGCTCCCGGACAGGGGGCTGATGGGGCCAACGTCCTGACTTTC | CSAPGQGADGANVLTF
. | . | TRBJ2-3 | TRBV20-1 | 14 | TGCAGTCCGAAAAGCCAAACCACAGGAGATACGCAGTATTTT | CSPKSQTTGDTQYF
. | . | TRBJ2-1 | TRBV12-3/TRBV12-4 | 14 | TGTGCCAGCAGTTTTATGTTCCCCTACAATGAGCAGTTCTTC | CASSFMFPYNEQFF
TRBD2 | . | TRBJ2-1 | TRBV20-1 | 17 | TGCAGTGCTAGGAACGTTCATCTAGCGGGGGCCGCGGATGAGCAGTTCTTC | CSARNVHLAGAADEQFF
TRBD1 | . | TRBJ1-2 | TRBV29-1 | 13 | TGCAGCGCCTTACACCAGGGGGCTAATGGCTACACCTTC | CSALHQGANGYTF
. | . | TRBJ1-5 | TRBV15 | 14 | TGTGCCACCAGCAGACAGGGAGGAAATCAGCCCCAGCATTTT | CATSRQGGNQPQHF
. | . | TRBJ2-4 | TRBV15 | 13 | TGTGCCACCAGCAGAGGACAGGAAAACATTCAGTACTTC | CATSRGQENIQYF
TRBD1 | . | TRBJ1-1 | TRBV27 | 14 | TGTACCAGCAACACCTTACAGGGGTCCACTGAAGCTTTCTTT | CTSNTLQGSTEAFF
. | few | TRBJ1-1 | TRBV12-3/TRBV12-4 | 10 | TGTGCCAGCGCGGGACCGGAAGCTTTCTTT | CASAGPEAFF
. | . | TRBJ1-2 | TRBV20-1 | 13 | TGCAGTGCTAGAGGAGGGGAGAACTATGGCTACACCTTC | CSARGGENYGYTF
. | . | TRBJ2-7 | TRBV20-1 | 16 | TGCAGTGCTAGAACGGGGATCGGGGGCGACCCATACGAGCAGTACTTC | CSARTGIGGDPYEQYF
TRBD2 | . | TRBJ2-1 | TRBV20-1 | 16 | TGCAGTGCTAGAGACCCGGGACTACTCTCCTACAATGAGCAGTTCTTC | CSARDPGLLSYNEQFF
. | . | TRBJ1-2 | TRBV4-1 | 13 | TGCGCCAGCAGCCAAGATGGGCGATTCGGCTACACCTTC | CASSQDGRFGYTF
. | . | TRBJ2-7 | TRBV3-1 | 14 | TGTGCCAGCATCGGCCCGGGGGGCCCCCACGAGCAGTACTTC | CASIGPGGPHEQYF
TRBD1 | . | TRBJ1-2 | TRBV7-9 | 14 | TGTGCCAGCAGCCATGGGGACAGCCCTTATGGCTACACCTTC | CASSHGDSPYGYTF